This paragraph covers one T cell receptor (beta chain) sequence. The target antigen is unknown. This sample is drawn from a study of somatic mutations in cytotoxic T cells in rheumatoid arthritis. General observations from the study: For about an eighth of the roughly 60 patients, a single CD8+ clone accounted for more than 20% of CD8+ cells. An increase in CD8+ clonality with age was seen in rheumatoid arthritis patients but not in healthy controls.

In germline, CDR1 is LGHNA, CDR2 YSLEER. There are 17 residues in the CDR3. The junction had 12 bases not matched to a gene; V was cut back by 0 bases and J by 5 bases. Repertoires were generated with immunoSEQ multiplex PCR, while TCRdb's copy carries only in-frame clones and drops some. Of tens of thousands of clones listed, over 80% are singletons. Material: CD8+ T cells sorted from blood. The chain is built from TRBV4-3 and TRBJ2-5; 7 bases are a match to TRBD2. This clonotype originated in an adult with rheumatoid arthritis. Written as DNA, the CDR3 is TGCGCCAGCAGCCAAGATCGATTCCCACTCGGGGGGGAGACCCAGTACTTC. Its translation is CASSQDRFPLGGETQYF.